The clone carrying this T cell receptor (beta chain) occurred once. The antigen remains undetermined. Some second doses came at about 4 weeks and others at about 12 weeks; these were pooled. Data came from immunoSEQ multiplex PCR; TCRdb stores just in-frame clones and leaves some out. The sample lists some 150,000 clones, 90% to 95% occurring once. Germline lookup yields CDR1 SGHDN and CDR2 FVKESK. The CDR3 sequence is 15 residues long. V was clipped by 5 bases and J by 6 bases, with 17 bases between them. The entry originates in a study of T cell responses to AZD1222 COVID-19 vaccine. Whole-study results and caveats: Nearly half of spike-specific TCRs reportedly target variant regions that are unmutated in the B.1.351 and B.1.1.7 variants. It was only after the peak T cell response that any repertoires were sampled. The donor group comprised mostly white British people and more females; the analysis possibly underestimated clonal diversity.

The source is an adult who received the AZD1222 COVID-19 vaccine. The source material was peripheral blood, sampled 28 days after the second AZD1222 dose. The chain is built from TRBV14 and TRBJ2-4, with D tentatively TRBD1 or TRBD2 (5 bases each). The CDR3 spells CASSAGAGRGNIQYF. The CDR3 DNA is TGTGCCAGCAGCGCCGGGGCAGGCCGGGGAAACATTCAGTACTTC. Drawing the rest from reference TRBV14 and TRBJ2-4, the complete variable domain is EAGVTQFPSHSVIEKGQTVTLRCDPISGHDNLYWYRRVMGKEIKFLLHFVKESKQDESGMPNNRFLAERTGGTYSTLKVQPAELEDSGVYFCASSAGAGRGNIQYFGAGTRLSVL.